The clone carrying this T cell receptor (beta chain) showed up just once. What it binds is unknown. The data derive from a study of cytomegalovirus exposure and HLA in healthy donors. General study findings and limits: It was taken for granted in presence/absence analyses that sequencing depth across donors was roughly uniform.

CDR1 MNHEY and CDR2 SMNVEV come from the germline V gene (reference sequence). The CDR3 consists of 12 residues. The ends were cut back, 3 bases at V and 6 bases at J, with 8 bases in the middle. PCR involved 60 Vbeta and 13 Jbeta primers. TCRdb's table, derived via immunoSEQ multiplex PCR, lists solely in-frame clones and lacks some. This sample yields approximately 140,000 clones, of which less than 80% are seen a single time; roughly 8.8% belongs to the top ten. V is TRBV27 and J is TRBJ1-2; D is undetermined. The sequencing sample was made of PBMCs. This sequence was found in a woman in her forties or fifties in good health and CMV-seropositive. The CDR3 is CASSFGGNGYTF. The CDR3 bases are TGTGCCAGCAGTTTTGGAGGAAATGGCTACACCTTC.